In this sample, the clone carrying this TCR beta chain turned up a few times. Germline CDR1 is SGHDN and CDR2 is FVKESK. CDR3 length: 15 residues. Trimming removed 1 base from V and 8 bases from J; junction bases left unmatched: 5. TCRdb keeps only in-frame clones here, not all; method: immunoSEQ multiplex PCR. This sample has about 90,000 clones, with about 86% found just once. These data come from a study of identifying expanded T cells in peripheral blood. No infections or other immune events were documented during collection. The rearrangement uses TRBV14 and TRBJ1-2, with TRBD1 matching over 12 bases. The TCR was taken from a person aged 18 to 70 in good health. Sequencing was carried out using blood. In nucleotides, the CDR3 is TGTGCCAGCAGCCAAGCCGGGACAGGGGGCTTGGGCTACACCTTC. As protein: CASSQAGTGGLGYTF.